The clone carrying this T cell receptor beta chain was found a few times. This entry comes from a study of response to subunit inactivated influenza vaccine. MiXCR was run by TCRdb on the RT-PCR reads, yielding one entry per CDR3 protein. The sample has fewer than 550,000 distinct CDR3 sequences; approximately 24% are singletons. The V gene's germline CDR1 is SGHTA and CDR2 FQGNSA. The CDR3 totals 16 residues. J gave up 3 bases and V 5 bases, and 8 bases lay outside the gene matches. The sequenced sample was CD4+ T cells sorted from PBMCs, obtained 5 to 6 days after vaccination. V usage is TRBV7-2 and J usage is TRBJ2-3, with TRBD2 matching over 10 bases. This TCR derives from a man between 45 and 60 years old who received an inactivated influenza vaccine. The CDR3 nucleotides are TGTGCCAGCAGCCGAACAAGCGGGGGGGCGACAGATACGCAGTATTTT. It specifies CASSRTSGGATDTQYF.